This T cell receptor (beta chain) was obtained from a study of T cell responses to AZD1222 COVID-19 vaccine. To note about this clone: Its specificity is unknown.

Study-wide findings and caveats: Spike as a whole was targeted by vaccine-associated CD4 TCRs, dominant at 160-218 and 743-854. Repertoire sampling was restricted to post-peak T cell response timepoints. Reportedly, nearly half of unique spike TCRs recognized epitopes outside B.1.351/B.1.1.7 mutations.

Trimming left V 0 bases short and J 4 bases short, with 11 bases between. Germline-derived CDR1 and CDR2 are SGHRS and YFSETQ. The CDR3 covers 15 residues. TCRdb keeps only in-frame clones here, not all; method: immunoSEQ multiplex PCR. The sample lists about 26,000 clones; approximately 85% were seen once. The specimen comprised peripheral blood, sampled 28 days after the second AZD1222 dose. The receptor's source is an adult who received the AZD1222 COVID-19 vaccine. The J gene is TRBJ2-1, the V gene TRBV5-1; D may be TRBD2 (5 bases). CDR3: CASSLVSERYNEQFF. CDR3 sequence (DNA): TGCGCCAGCAGCTTGGTTAGCGAAAGGTACAATGAGCAGTTCTTC.